A single T cell receptor (beta chain) is shown here with its context. The antigen is unknown. This sample is drawn from a study of T cell repertoires in cytomegalovirus infection. About the research overall: Carrying CMV and the relevant HLA type showed in public TCR beta signatures. Regarding the study as a whole: Carriage of CMV together with the relevant HLA was identifiable through cumulative public TCR beta family frequency.

One entry per CDR3 protein, called by TCRdb with MiXCR from the reads. The table has hundreds of thousands of distinct CDR3 sequences, approximately 33% seen once. With V trimmed by 4 bases and J by 10 bases, 6 bases remained unmatched. Germline V gene data show CDR1 as ENHRY and CDR2 as SYGVKD. CDR3 length: 13 residues. Sequenced material: cultured PBMCs, taken from culture after CMV antigen stimulation. The receptor comes from a human donor in good health (CMV status not recorded). Some clones in this sample may be carry-over from other donors' samples. The chain links TRBV10-3 to TRBJ2-1, with 8 bases fitting TRBD1. The CDR3 DNA reads as TGTGCCATCAGTGGGGGACAGGTAGGGGAGCAGTTCTTC. It yields the protein CAISGGQVGEQFF.